These 19 T cell receptor beta chains share one sample of origin, sequenced in a study of T cell repertoires in cytomegalovirus infection. These receptors' targets are unknown. MiXCR was run by TCRdb on the reads, yielding one entry per CDR3 protein. The sample yields about 500,000 distinct CDR3 sequences, 33% seen once. The sample here was cultured PBMCs, taken from culture after CMV antigen stimulation. The receptors come from a human donor in good health (CMV status not recorded). Some clones in this sample may be carry-over from other donors' samples.

This clonotype has at least ten counts. The chain is built from TRBV7-2 and TRBJ2-1; TRBD2 matches at 7 bases. After removal of 7 bases from V and 9 bases from J, the junction contained 18 bases not matched to a gene. The CDR3 has 16 residues. Germline CDR1 is SGHTA and CDR2 is FQGNSA. The CDR3 sequence: CASKQGLREWEGEQFF. In DNA form, the CDR3 reads TGTGCCAGCAAGCAGGGTTTGCGGGAGTGGGAGGGTGAGCAGTTCTTC.

The chain combines TRBV7-4 with TRBJ2-2; no clear D. Germline-derived CDR1 and CDR2 are SGHVT and SQSDAQ. The V gene lost 5 bases and the J gene lost 7 bases, with 5 bases spanning the gap. This CDR3 region has 11 residues. CDR3 sequence: CASSDNGELFF. The CDR3 nucleotides are TGTGCCAGCAGCGACAACGGGGAGCTGTTTTTT.

The rearrangement links TRBV3-1 to TRBJ2-7; D is unresolved. CDR1 and CDR2 (germline): LGHDT, YNNKEL (reference sequence). Trimming took off 5 bases at V and 3 bases at J, with 5 bases between the two ends. This CDR3 region has 11 residues. The CDR3 sequence: CASSDVYEQYF. In DNA form, the CDR3 reads TGTGCCAGCAGCGACGTCTACGAGCAGTACTTC.

V gene TRBV10-3 combines with J gene TRBJ2-1; D might be TRBD2 (5 bases). The germline V gene encodes CDR1 ENHRY and CDR2 SYGVKD. Trimming pared 0 bases from V and 2 bases from J, leaving 5 bases between. This CDR3 region has 14 residues. Written as DNA, the CDR3 is TGTGCCATCAGTGAGTCCGGGACCTACAATGAGCAGTTCTTC. Its translation is CAISESGTYNEQFF.

There are a few counts of this clonotype. The chain recombines TRBV20-1 with TRBJ2-1, with D hard to call. V was trimmed by 3 bases and J by 5 bases, leaving 5 bases between them. The CDR3 totals 11 residues. The germline gives CDR1 DFQATT, CDR2 SNEGSKA (reference sequence). The CDR3 DNA follows: TGCAGTGCTAGTACAGACAATGAGCAGTTCTTC. Translated, it gives CSASTDNEQFF.

This clonotype was found a few times. The genes are TRBV10-3 and TRBJ1-6; 9 nucleotides align to TRBD1. Germline V CDR1 and CDR2: ENHRY, SYGVKD. The length of the CDR3 is 13 residues. The ends lost 10 bases at V and 7 bases at J; junction bases unmatched: 5. CDR3 DNA sequence: TGTGCCAGTACCGGGACAGGGAATTCACCCCTCCACTTT. Translated: CASTGTGNSPLHF.

This clonotype turned up a few times. V is TRBV6-2 or TRBV6-3 and J is TRBJ2-1, with 12 positions matching TRBD2. The germline gives CDR1 MNHEY, CDR2 SVGEGT. V shed 6 bases and J 10 bases; nucleotides not matched to a gene: 13. The CDR3 runs to 16 residues. CDR3 region: CASSSSGRARWNEQFF. The CDR3 DNA reads as TGTGCCAGCAGCTCTAGCGGGAGGGCCCGGTGGAACGAGCAGTTCTTC.

In its sample, this clonotype was seen a few times. The chain carries TRBV6-5 and TRBJ2-1; D is unresolved. CDR1 and CDR2 (germline): MNHEY, SVGAGI. The germline V and J ends were trimmed by 2 bases and 5 bases, with 13 bases remaining between them. The CDR3 is made up of 15 amino acids. In nucleotides, the CDR3 is TGTGCCAGCAGTTACGCGCCGGGCCTTAACAATGAGCAGTTCTTC. Translated: CASSYAPGLNNEQFF.

The chain carries TRBV6-5 and TRBJ1-2; 11 bases fit TRBD1. Trimming cost V 6 bases and J 0 bases; bases outside gene matches: 9. The CDR3 is made up of 17 amino acids. Germline V CDR1 and CDR2: MNHEY, SVGAGI. This CDR3 reads CASRTGTGGTSNYGYTF. The CDR3 DNA follows: TGTGCCAGCAGGACCGGGACAGGGGGAACGTCTAACTATGGCTACACCTTC.

The rearrangement links TRBV12-3 or TRBV12-4 to TRBJ2-2; no definite D call. V was pared by 8 bases and J by 5 bases, with 12 bases between. CDR3 length: 13 residues. The CDR3 nucleotides read TGTGCCAGCCGCCAGGTCCGGACCGGGGAGCTGTTTTTT. Amino acid sequence: CASRQVRTGELFF.

This clonotype was seen a few times. The chain uses TRBV7-2 and TRBJ2-4, with 10 bases matching TRBD2. The CDR3 consists of 14 residues. Germline assignment: CDR1 SGHTA and CDR2 FQGNSA. V was clipped by 7 bases and J by 8 bases; unmatched bases: 8. CDR3 nucleotide sequence: TGTGCCAGCACGGGACTAGCGAGCCGCGACATTCAGTACTTC. Its translation is CASTGLASRDIQYF.

This clonotype has a count of ten or more. The chain employs TRBV11-2 and TRBJ2-6, with D maybe TRBD2 (5 bases). Trimming took off 3 bases at V and 0 bases at J, with 6 bases between the two ends. This CDR3 is built from 15 residues. Germline loops: CDR1 SGHAT, CDR2 FQNNGV. The CDR3 reads CASSLDSSGANVLTF. The CDR3 DNA sequence: TGTGCCAGCAGCTTGGACTCCTCTGGGGCCAACGTCCTGACTTTC.

The table lists this clonotype with many counts. The chain employs TRBV6-2 or TRBV6-3 and TRBJ1-1; a possible D gene is TRBD1 (6 bases). The CDR3 covers 14 residues. Trimming cost V 2 bases and J 3 bases, with 10 bases left between them. Germline V CDR1 and CDR2: MNHEY, SVGEGT. Written as DNA, the CDR3 is TGTGCCAGCAGTTACCTGACAGGCTACACTGAAGCTTTCTTT. Its protein product is CASSYLTGYTEAFF.

The CDR3 DNA reads TGTGCCAGCAGCTTAGAGGGGCTGGGACAGGGGAATTCACCCCTCCACTTT. It yields the protein CASSLEGLGQGNSPLHF. The chain employs TRBV7-2 and TRBJ1-6; the match to TRBD1 covers 10 bases. The CDR3 has 17 residues. Trimming removed 1 base from V and 7 bases from J; junction bases left unmatched: 7. Germline assignment: CDR1 SGHTA and CDR2 FQGNSA. Combining the CDR3 with reference TRBV7-2 and TRBJ1-6 gives the whole variable domain GAGVSQSPSNKVTEKGKDVELRCDPISGHTALYWYRQSLGQGLEFLIYFQGNSAPDKSGLPSDRFSAERTGGSVSTLTIQRTQQEDSAVYLCASSLEGLGQGNSPLHFGNGTRLTVT.

This chain connects TRBV7-9 to TRBJ2-7; no definite D call. The CDR3 has 13 residues. Germline lookup yields CDR1 SEHNR and CDR2 FQNEAQ (reference sequence). V shed 1 base and J shed 6 bases, with 10 bases lying between them. The CDR3 region has the DNA TGTGCCAGCAGCTTAGTGGGCTGGGGCGAGCAGTACGTC. Its protein is CASSLVGWGEQYV.

This clonotype was seen a few times. The chain carries TRBV6-2 or TRBV6-3 and TRBJ2-1; 7 bases fit TRBD2. Germline CDR1 reads MNHEY; CDR2 reads SVGEGT. CDR3 size: 13 residues. The trim removed 4 bases at V and 7 bases at J, leaving 4 bases unmatched. CDR3 sequence: CASSWGLRNEQFF. CDR3 nucleotide sequence: TGTGCCAGCAGTTGGGGACTACGGAATGAGCAGTTCTTC.

This clonotype has a count of ten or more. The rearrangement joins TRBV7-9 to TRBJ1-1; D call uncertain. Between the trimmed V and J ends, which lost 1 base and 0 bases, there was a span of 9 bases. Germline loops: CDR1 SEHNR, CDR2 FQNEAQ (reference sequence). This CDR3 has 15 amino acids. CDR3 amino acids: CASSLGVGMNTEAFF. CDR3 in DNA: TGTGCCAGCAGCTTAGGGGTGGGTATGAACACTGAAGCTTTCTTT.

The CDR3 DNA is TGTGCCAGCAGACGGACAGTTAACAATGAGCAGTTCTTC. Translating it yields CASRRTVNNEQFF. This rearrangement joins TRBV12-3 or TRBV12-4 to TRBJ2-1; D may be TRBD1 (6 bases). The CDR3 has 13 amino acids. V was clipped by 6 bases and J by 5 bases, with 11 bases between them.

The chain uses TRBV28 and TRBJ2-1; 12 positions match TRBD2. Germline CDR1 is MDHEN and CDR2 is SYDVKM. CDR3 length: 15 residues. The V gene end was trimmed by 6 bases and the J gene end by 8 bases; junction bases not matched to a gene: 8. CDR3 nucleotides: TGTGCCAGCAGAGCTAGCGGGAGGGCCGACTATGAGCAGTTCTTC. As protein: CASRASGRADYEQFF.